The 27 T cell receptor beta chains listed next were all sequenced from one sample in a study of T cell responses to AZD1222 COVID-19 vaccine. Profiling relied on immunoSEQ multiplex PCR, and the TCRdb table lists in-frame clones only, not all of them. The table lists 150,000 to 160,000 clones, approximately 87% of them singletons, with 5.5% to 6% in the top ten. This material consisted of peripheral blood, taken on day 0 of MenACWY control vaccination. The origin of the receptors is an adult in good health.

The chain employs TRBV7-2 and TRBJ1-1; D is ambiguous. The V gene lost 6 bases and the J gene lost 0 bases, with 8 bases spanning the gap. Germline values: CDR1 SGHTA, CDR2 FQGNSA. The CDR3 sequence is 13 residues long. CDR3 residues: CASSSTVNTEAFF. Here the CDR3 DNA reads TGTGCCAGCAGTTCTACAGTGAACACTGAAGCTTTCTTT.

The J gene is TRBJ2-7, the V gene TRBV19; TRBD2 matches 8 bases. The CDR3 is 15 amino acids. Trimming cost V 2 bases and J 3 bases; bases outside gene matches: 6. The germline CDR1 and CDR2 sequences are LNHDA and SQIVND (reference sequence). CDR3: CASSIPGTRLYEQYF. The CDR3 DNA sequence: TGTGCCAGTAGTATACCTGGGACTAGGCTCTACGAGCAGTACTTC.

This chain joins TRBV7-2 and TRBJ1-5; weak D call: TRBD1 (5 bases). V lost 2 bases, J lost 4 bases, and 12 bases lay in between. The CDR3 is 15 residues long. Germline V CDR1 and CDR2: SGHTA, FQGNSA. The CDR3 loop reads CASSLSRDGNQPQHF. The CDR3, as DNA: TGTGCCAGCAGCTTAAGCCGGGACGGTAATCAGCCCCAGCATTTT.

This chain joins TRBV6-5 and TRBJ2-2; the D is unclear. The ends were cut back, 5 bases at V and 0 bases at J, with 4 bases in the middle. Germline assignment: CDR1 MNHEY and CDR2 SVGAGI. The CDR3 length is 13 residues. CDR3 coding DNA: TGTGCCAGCAGTATGACGAACACCGGGGAGCTGTTTTTT. Its translation is CASSMTNTGELFF.

This clone was counted once. The chain couples TRBV15 to TRBJ1-1; 7 nucleotides line up with TRBD1. This CDR3 contains 14 residues. The V and J ends lost 3 bases and 4 bases, in that order; junction bases with no gene match: 5. From germline, CDR1 is LNHNV and CDR2 YYDKDF (reference sequence). This chain's CDR3 is CATSSLPGGTEAFF. The CDR3 DNA sequence: TGTGCCACCAGCAGCCTCCCAGGGGGCACTGAAGCTTTCTTT. Complete variable domain (other parts from reference TRBV15 and TRBJ1-1): DAMVIQNPRYQVTQFGKPVTLSCSQTLNHNVMYWYQQKSSQAPKLLFHYYDKDFNNEADTPDNFQSRRPNTSFCFLDIRSPGLGDTAMYLCATSSLPGGTEAFFGQGTRLTVV.

The rearrangement joins TRBV13 to TRBJ1-6, with 8 bases that match TRBD1. This CDR3 is built from 16 residues. V was pared by 5 bases and J by 5 bases, with 8 bases of the junction left unmatched. CDR1 PRHDT and CDR2 FYEKMQ come from the germline V gene (reference sequence). CDR3 amino acids: CASSTRRTGNNSPLHF. For the CDR3, the DNA is TGTGCCAGCAGCACCCGCCGGACAGGGAATAATTCACCCCTCCACTTT.

The chain combines TRBV6-5 with TRBJ2-1; 9 nucleotides agree with TRBD2. CDR1 is MNHEY and CDR2 is SVGAGI in the germline V gene. The CDR3 has 13 residues. The trim removed 8 bases at V and 7 bases at J, leaving 6 bases unmatched. The CDR3 loop reads CASRAGGGNEQFF. CDR3 bases: TGTGCCAGCCGAGCGGGAGGCGGGAATGAGCAGTTCTTC.

A few counts support this clone. V and J are TRBV27 and TRBJ2-1; D remains ambiguous. The germline V gene encodes CDR1 MNHEY and CDR2 SMNVEV (reference sequence). V was cut by 2 bases and J by 6 bases, with 8 bases left in between. CDR3 length equals 13 residues. CDR3 region: CASSLQMVNEQFF. The CDR3 DNA is TGTGCCAGCAGTTTACAGATGGTCAATGAGCAGTTCTTC.

This sequence joins TRBV9 and TRBJ1-5; no clear D gene. There are 13 residues in the CDR3. Trimming took off 0 bases at V and 7 bases at J, with 8 bases between the two ends. Germline V gene data show CDR1 as SGDLS and CDR2 as YYNGEE. The CDR3 is CASSVGVVQPQHF. CDR3 bases: TGTGCCAGCAGCGTAGGTGTGGTGCAGCCCCAGCATTTT.

The chain joins TRBV7-2 to TRBJ1-4; the D gene is possibly TRBD1 (5 bases). The CDR3 is made up of 18 amino acids. Germline V gene sequence: CDR1 SGHTA, CDR2 FQGNSA. Trimming removed 2 bases from V and 0 bases from J, with 16 bases in between. The CDR3 is CASSLSGARLATNEKLFF. The CDR3 DNA reads TGTGCCAGCAGCTTAAGTGGGGCCAGACTAGCAACTAATGAAAAACTGTTTTTT.

This clone has only one observation. The chain carries TRBV6-5 and TRBJ1-2, with 8 bases matching TRBD1. The trim removed 6 bases at V and 4 bases at J, leaving 4 bases unmatched. This CDR3 region has 13 residues. Germline V CDR1 and CDR2: MNHEY, SVGAGI. DNA for the CDR3: TGTGCCAGCAGCCGACAGGGGAGCTATGGCTACACCTTC. Its protein product is CASSRQGSYGYTF.

V and J are TRBV27 and TRBJ2-7, with D perhaps TRBD1 or TRBD2 (5 bases each). V lost 2 bases and J 4 bases, leaving 12 bases between the germline ends. Per germline, CDR1 MNHEY and CDR2 SMNVEV (reference sequence). The CDR3 spans 14 residues. The CDR3 loop reads CASSLQGDLYEQYF. The CDR3 nucleotides are TGTGCCAGCAGTTTACAGGGAGATTTATACGAGCAGTACTTC.

The V call is TRBV6-5, the J call TRBJ2-2; TRBD1 or TRBD2 may be the D gene (5 bases each). V was cut by 4 bases and J by 5 bases, with 11 bases left in between. Germline values: CDR1 MNHEY, CDR2 SVGAGI. This CDR3 is built from 14 residues. As DNA, the CDR3 is TGTGCCAGCAGTTGGGGACGGCAGACCGGGGAGCTGTTTTTT. Translation gives CASSWGRQTGELFF.

The gene calls are TRBV5-1 and TRBJ2-5; 8 bases map to TRBD2. Germline CDR1 reads SGHRS; CDR2 reads YFSETQ. The V gene end was trimmed by 6 bases and the J gene end by 1 base; junction bases not matched to a gene: 8. CDR3 length: 15 amino acids. The CDR3, as DNA: TGCGCCAGCACTCCTTCCGGGACTAGCCAAGAGACCCAGTACTTC. Translated, it gives CASTPSGTSQETQYF.

This clone has just a few counts. CDR3 coding DNA: TGTGCCAGCCGCGGTTCTTACTCCTACGAGCAGTACTTC. It encodes CASRGSYSYEQYF. V usage is TRBV2 and J usage is TRBJ2-7; the D is unclear. V lost 8 bases to trimming and J lost 0 bases, with 11 bases between them. Germline CDR1 reads SNHLY; CDR2 reads FYNNEI. The CDR3 sequence is 13 residues long.

The chain is built from TRBV19 and TRBJ1-3; TRBD1 aligns across 7 bases. Trimming took 6 bases from V and 2 from J; bases not matched to a gene: 4. The CDR3 is made up of 14 amino acids. Germline loops: CDR1 LNHDA, CDR2 SQIVND (reference sequence). The CDR3 reads CASRTTGAGNTIYF. In DNA form, the CDR3 reads TGTGCCAGTAGAACCACAGGGGCTGGAAACACCATATATTTT.

The rearrangement links TRBV7-9 to TRBJ2-7; possible D gene TRBD2, 6 bases. Trimming removed 5 bases from V and 6 bases from J, with 14 bases in between. This CDR3 has 13 amino acids. Germline V gives CDR1 SEHNR, CDR2 FQNEAQ (reference sequence). The CDR3 DNA reads TGTGCCAGCAGCCCGCCTGGAGGGGTCGAGCAGTACTTC. It specifies CASSPPGGVEQYF.

J is TRBJ1-3 and V is TRBV4-2, with 7 positions matching TRBD1. The germline gives CDR1 LGHNA, CDR2 YNFKEQ. Trimming at V came to 6 bases and at J to 4 bases, leaving 9 bases not matched to a gene. The CDR3 has 15 amino acids. The CDR3 protein is CASRPNRGDGNTIYF. CDR3 in DNA: TGTGCCAGCAGACCTAACAGGGGAGACGGAAACACCATATATTTT.

The J gene is TRBJ1-1, the V gene TRBV5-1; weak D call: TRBD1 (5 bases). Germline V lookup: CDR1 SGHRS, CDR2 YFSETQ. V dropped 0 bases and J dropped 6 bases, with 6 bases sitting between them. This CDR3 comprises 12 residues. The CDR3, as DNA: TGCGCCAGCAGCTTGGAAGGGGCTGAAGCTTTCTTT. Its translation is CASSLEGAEAFF.

As DNA, the CDR3 is TGTGCTAGTGGGCCCTGGGGGATACTAACCTACGAGCAGTACTTC. Amino acid sequence: CASGPWGILTYEQYF. The chain uses TRBV12-5 and TRBJ2-7; D may be TRBD1 or TRBD2 (5 bases each). The CDR3 has 15 amino acids. The germline V gene encodes CDR1 LGHNT and CDR2 FRNRAP. V was cut by 6 bases and J by 2 bases, with 17 bases left in between.

This chain joins TRBV27 and TRBJ2-7; maybe TRBD1 (6 bases). Per germline, CDR1 MNHEY and CDR2 SMNVEV (reference sequence). The CDR3 is made up of 15 amino acids. V was trimmed by 2 bases and J by 0 bases, leaving 11 bases between them. As DNA, the CDR3 is TGTGCCAGCAGTTTAACAGGGATTAGCTCCTACGAGCAGTACTTC. Translation: CASSLTGISSYEQYF.

Concerning this clone: This sample includes further DNA sequences coding for the same CDR3. The chain carries TRBV19 and TRBJ1-1, with D unresolved. Germline assignment: CDR1 LNHDA and CDR2 SQIVND (reference sequence). Between the trimmed V and J ends, which lost 1 base and 0 bases, there was a span of 3 bases. The CDR3 totals 13 residues. CDR3 region: CASSIALNTEAFF. Here the CDR3 DNA reads TGTGCCAGTAGTATAGCACTGAACACTGAAGCTTTCTTT.

Remarks on this clone: Additional DNA sequences in this sample encode the identical CDR3. The chain joins TRBV12-3 or TRBV12-4 to TRBJ1-2; perhaps TRBD1 as D (5 bases). The CDR3 is made up of 13 amino acids. V lost 3 bases, J lost 3 bases, and 8 bases lay in between. CDR3 sequence reads: CASSFGGDYGYTF. In DNA form, the CDR3 reads TGTGCCAGCAGTTTCGGAGGGGACTATGGCTACACCTTC.

The chain uses TRBV25-1 and TRBJ1-2; D unclear. Germline lookup yields CDR1 MGHDK and CDR2 SYGVNS. The CDR3 covers 13 residues. V lost 2 bases, J lost 4 bases, and 8 bases lay in between. DNA of the CDR3: TGTGCCAGCAGTGAAGGGATAACCTATGGCTACACCTTC. Translation gives CASSEGITYGYTF.

The chain combines TRBV7-9 with TRBJ1-4, with 8 bases fitting TRBD1. V lost 11 bases and J lost 3; bases outside the gene matches: 17. CDR3 length: 17 amino acids. Germline lookup yields CDR1 SEHNR and CDR2 FQNEAQ (reference sequence). CDR3 sequence reads: CAHDETGAESANEKLFF. The CDR3, as DNA: TGTGCCCACGACGAGACAGGGGCGGAATCGGCTAATGAAAAACTGTTTTTT.

The V gene is TRBV6-5, the J gene TRBJ1-4; maybe TRBD1 (5 bases). CDR1 and CDR2 (germline): MNHEY, SVGAGI. This CDR3 region has 14 residues. The V gene lost 5 bases and the J gene lost 7 bases, with 14 bases spanning the gap. The CDR3 bases are TGTGCCAGCAGTAAATACAGGACTCTTGAAAAACTGTTTTTT. Translation gives CASSKYRTLEKLFF.

This chain links TRBV6-5 with TRBJ1-5; D perhaps matches TRBD1 (5 bases). The CDR3 length is 12 residues. V was trimmed by 8 bases and J by 5 bases, leaving 10 bases between them. CDR1 and CDR2 from the germline V gene are MNHEY and SVGAGI. CDR3 in amino acids: CASWQGDQPQHF. CDR3 coding DNA: TGTGCCAGCTGGCAGGGCGATCAGCCCCAGCATTTT.